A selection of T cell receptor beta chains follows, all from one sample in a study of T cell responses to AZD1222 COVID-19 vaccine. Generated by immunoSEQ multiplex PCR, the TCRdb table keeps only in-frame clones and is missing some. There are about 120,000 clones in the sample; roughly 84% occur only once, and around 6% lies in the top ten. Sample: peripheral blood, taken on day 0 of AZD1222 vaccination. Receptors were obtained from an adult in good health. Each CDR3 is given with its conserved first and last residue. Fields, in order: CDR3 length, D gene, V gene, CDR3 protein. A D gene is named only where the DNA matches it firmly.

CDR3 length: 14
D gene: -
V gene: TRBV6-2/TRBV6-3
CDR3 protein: CASSYYGGTQPQHF

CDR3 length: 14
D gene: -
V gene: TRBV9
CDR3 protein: CASSRDPNTGELFF

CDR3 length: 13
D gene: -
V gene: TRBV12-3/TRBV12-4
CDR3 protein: CASSLAQAIEQFF

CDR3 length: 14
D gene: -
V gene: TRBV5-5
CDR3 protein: CASSYGPLDYGYTF

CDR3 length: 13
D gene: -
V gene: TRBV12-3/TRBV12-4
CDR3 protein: CASTSRANTEAFF

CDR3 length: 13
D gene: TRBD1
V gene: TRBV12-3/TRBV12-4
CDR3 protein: CASRKQGGTEAFF

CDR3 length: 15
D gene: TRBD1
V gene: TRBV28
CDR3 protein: CASSLFGQVNSPLHF

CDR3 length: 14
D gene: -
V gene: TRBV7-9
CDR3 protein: CASSLNRRNTEAFF

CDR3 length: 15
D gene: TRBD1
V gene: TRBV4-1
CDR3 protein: CASSQGQGSGNTIYF

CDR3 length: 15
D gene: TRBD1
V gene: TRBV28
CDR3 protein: CASRTGTGDDSPLHF

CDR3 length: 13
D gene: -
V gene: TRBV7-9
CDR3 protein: CASSDPADTEAFF

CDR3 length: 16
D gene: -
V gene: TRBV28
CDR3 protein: CASSSPDRNYNSPLHF

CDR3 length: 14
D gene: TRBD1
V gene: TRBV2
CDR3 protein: CASSRTGETYGYTF

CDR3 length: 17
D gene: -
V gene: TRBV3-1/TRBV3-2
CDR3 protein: CASSLRLPGQSNYGYTF

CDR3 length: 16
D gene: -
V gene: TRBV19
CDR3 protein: CASTREGAVNTDTQYF

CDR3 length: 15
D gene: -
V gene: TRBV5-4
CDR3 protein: CASSRPGTQVTEAFF

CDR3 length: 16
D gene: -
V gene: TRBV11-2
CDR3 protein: CASSLTSTGLNTEAFF

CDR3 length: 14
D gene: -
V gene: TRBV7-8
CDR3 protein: CASSLGPHTGELFF

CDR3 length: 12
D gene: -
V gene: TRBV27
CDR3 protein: CASSVSSYEQYF

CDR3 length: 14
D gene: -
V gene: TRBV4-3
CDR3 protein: CASSHGTDNYGYTF

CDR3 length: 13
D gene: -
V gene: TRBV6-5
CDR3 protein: CASSRHRETEAFF

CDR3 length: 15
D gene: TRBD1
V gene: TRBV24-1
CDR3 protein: CATGSGQVNTGELFF

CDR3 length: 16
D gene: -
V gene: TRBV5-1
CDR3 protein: CASTRGGAEELYGYTF